The 15 T cell receptor beta chains in this list originate from one sample, sequenced in a study of blood T cell repertoires in COVID-19. Using immunoSEQ multiplex PCR, the repertoire was profiled, and TCRdb retains in-frame clones only, with some absent. The data show some 150,000 clones, roughly 85% seen once. The specimen sequenced was peripheral blood. Receptors originate from a man aged 50 to 59 with acute or convalescent COVID-19.

The chain carries TRBV10-3 and TRBJ1-3; no reliable D call. Germline values: CDR1 ENHRY, CDR2 SYGVKD. Between the trimmed V and J ends, which lost 3 bases and 0 bases, there was a span of 12 bases. The CDR3 is 16 amino acids. The DNA for the CDR3 is TGTGCCATCAGTGATGTCAGGTTGGTCTCTGGAAACACCATATATTTT. Translating gives CAISDVRLVSGNTIYF.

This chain links TRBV6-4 with TRBJ1-5; unclear D gene. Trimming took 5 bases from V and 5 from J, leaving 10 bases between them. Germline lookup yields CDR1 MRHNA and CDR2 SNTAGT. The CDR3 length is 13 residues. CDR3 in amino acids: CASSKEADQPQHF. The CDR3 bases are TGTGCCAGCAGTAAAGAAGCGGATCAGCCCCAGCATTTT.

The CDR3 region has the DNA TGTGCCAGCAGTTACACGACAGGCGCTGGCTACACCTTC. It codes for CASSYTTGAGYTF. V and J are TRBV6-5 and TRBJ1-2; tentative D call: TRBD1 (6 bases). Between the trimmed V and J ends, which lost 2 bases and 7 bases, there was a span of 11 bases. CDR1 is MNHEY and CDR2 is SVGAGI in the germline V gene. This CDR3 is 13 amino acids long.

This chain uses TRBV6-1 with TRBJ1-3; TRBD1 agrees at 9 bases. The junction had 7 bases not matched to a gene; V was cut back by 4 bases and J by 0 bases. Germline lookup yields CDR1 MNHNS and CDR2 SASEGT. The CDR3 loop spans 17 amino acids. The CDR3 is CASSGRLQGASGNTIYF. The CDR3 nucleotides read TGTGCCAGCAGTGGACGATTACAGGGGGCCTCTGGAAACACCATATATTTT.

The chain joins TRBV3-1 (or the pseudogene TRBV3-2) to TRBJ2-5; no clear D. V lost 3 bases, J lost 5 bases, and 7 bases lay in between. Germline CDR1 LGHDT, CDR2 YNNKEL (reference sequence). This CDR3 has 12 residues. CDR3 sequence: CASSHPSETQYF. As DNA, the CDR3 is TGTGCCAGCAGCCACCCTAGTGAGACCCAGTACTTC.

This clone was seen only once. The J gene is TRBJ2-7, the V gene TRBV27, with D perhaps matching TRBD1 (6 bases). V gave up 5 bases and J gave up 2 bases, with 10 bases separating them. Germline loops: CDR1 MNHEY, CDR2 SMNVEV (reference sequence). The CDR3 runs to 13 residues. Here the CDR3 reads CASSRTAAYEQYF. The CDR3 DNA sequence: TGTGCCAGCAGTAGGACAGCGGCCTACGAGCAGTACTTC.

The chain has TRBV15 and TRBJ2-7; TRBD2 aligns across 9 bases. V dropped 3 bases and J dropped 5; count of bases not matched to a gene: 8. The CDR3 runs 15 residues. Germline CDR1 is LNHNV and CDR2 is YYDKDF (reference sequence). This chain's CDR3 is CATSRGPVAGDEQYF. The CDR3 DNA reads TGTGCCACCAGCAGGGGGCCGGTAGCGGGAGACGAGCAGTACTTC. The variable domain in full, completed from reference TRBV15 and TRBJ2-7, reads DAMVIQNPRYQVTQFGKPVTLSCSQTLNHNVMYWYQQKSSQAPKLLFHYYDKDFNNEADTPDNFQSRRPNTSFCFLDIRSPGLGDTAMYLCATSRGPVAGDEQYFGPGTRLTVT.

V usage is TRBV28 and J usage is TRBJ2-3, with D tentatively TRBD2 (6 bases). This CDR3 has 16 residues. Trimming shortened V by 10 bases and J by 0 bases, and 20 bases separated the two germline ends. Germline lookup yields CDR1 MDHEN and CDR2 SYDVKM. CDR3 nucleotides: TGTGCCACCGGACCTCTGGCGGGGCCTAGCACAGATACGCAGTATTTT. Translated, it gives CATGPLAGPSTDTQYF.

This rearrangement joins TRBV5-4 to TRBJ2-1; weak D call: TRBD1 (6 bases). CDR1 and CDR2 from the germline V gene are SGHNT and YYREEE (reference sequence). The length of the CDR3 is 13 residues. V shed 5 bases and J shed 8 bases, with 14 bases lying between them. CDR3 protein: CASSRAGEYEQFF. The CDR3 nucleotides are TGTGCCAGCAGTCGGGCAGGGGAGTATGAGCAGTTCTTC.

This clone showed up just once. The chain links TRBV6-2 or TRBV6-3 to TRBJ2-1, with 8 bases fitting TRBD1. Germline V gives CDR1 MNHEY, CDR2 SVGEGT. This CDR3 region has 14 residues. V trimming: 5 bases; J trimming: 3 bases; junction bases outside the gene matches: 3. CDR3 DNA sequence: TGTGCCAGCAGTACCGGACAGGGCTACAATGAGCAGTTCTTC. It is translated as CASSTGQGYNEQFF.

There are a few counts of this clone. This sequence joins TRBV7-9 and TRBJ1-6; 7 nucleotides match TRBD1. The CDR3 consists of 14 residues. Germline trimming cut 10 bases from V and 3 bases from J; bases unmatched to any gene: 6. Looked up from germline, CDR1 is SEHNR and CDR2 is FQNEAQ (reference sequence). CDR3 DNA sequence: TGTGCCATCGACAGGGAAAACTATAATTCACCCCTCCACTTT. Its protein is CAIDRENYNSPLHF.

The gene calls are TRBV10-2 and TRBJ1-5; 11 bases are a match to TRBD1. This CDR3 spans 15 amino acids. Germline CDR1 is WSHSY and CDR2 is SAAADI. V lost 6 bases and J lost 5; bases outside the gene matches: 6. The CDR3 protein is CASRRTGGVDQPQHF. CDR3 nucleotide sequence: TGCGCCAGCAGAAGGACAGGGGGCGTGGATCAGCCCCAGCATTTT.

This sequence joins TRBV19 and TRBJ2-1, with a possible D match to TRBD2 (6 bases). Deletions cut 3 bases from V and 2 bases from J, with 8 bases between. The CDR3 consists of 14 residues. CDR1 and CDR2 (germline): LNHDA, SQIVND (reference sequence). DNA of the CDR3: TGTGCCAGTAGTATCGCGGGACCCTACAATGAGCAGTTCTTC. Protein: CASSIAGPYNEQFF.

The table lists this clone with a few counts. The chain joins TRBV5-6 to TRBJ1-6, with 7 nucleotides matching TRBD1. J gave up 10 bases and V 5 bases, and 9 bases lay outside the gene matches. This CDR3 is built from 14 residues. Germline V CDR1 and CDR2: SGHDT, YYEEEE. DNA of the CDR3: TGTGCCAGCAGTTTCTGGGACAGAGGGTCACCCCTCCACTTT. It is translated as CASSFWDRGSPLHF. Using reference TRBV5-6 and TRBJ1-6 for the parts outside the CDR3, the full variable domain is DAGVTQSPTHLIKTRGQQVTLRCSPKSGHDTVSWYQQALGQGPQFIFQYYEEEERQRGNFPDRFSGHQFPNYSSELNVNALLLGDSALYLCASSFWDRGSPLHFGNGTRLTVT.

This chain joins TRBV5-1 and TRBJ1-2, with a tentative D call TRBD1 (5 bases). Per the germline V gene, CDR1 is SGHRS and CDR2 is YFSETQ. The CDR3 extends over 12 amino acids. Deletions cut 2 bases from V and 8 bases from J, with 10 bases between. CDR3 bases: TGCGCCAGCAGCTTTGGGGGGAACGGCTACACCTTC. This sequence encodes CASSFGGNGYTF.